Included here is one T cell receptor beta chain sequence, with context. Its cognate antigen has yet to be identified. No qualities accompany the bases; no much larger clone lies one base away. The sample is drawn from a study of T cells after somatic rescue of genetic block (dated by TCRdb to the early 2020s). For context, the study as a whole: The study assessed how robust, over the long term, a T-cell system was when the system had developed through somatic rescue of a genetic block in T-cell development.

CDR1 LGHNA and CDR2 YSLEER are derived from the germline V gene. The CDR3 runs 16 amino acids, cysteine and phenylalanine included. Only CDR3 DNA is held: 48 bases, read in frame from base 1. At the junction V is shortened by 4 bases and J by 1 base, with 16 bases in between. Receptor libraries were prepared by the immunoSEQ multiplex PCR assay. The source is immuneACCESS, and TCRdb retained only in-frame sequences with V and J called. Part of the clones is not carried over; for the studies checked, unresolved V genes explain less than half of this, and the remainder is unexplained. The sample has about 52,000 clones on record, roughly 96% of them singletons. Of the sample, approximately 0.073% falls within the top ten clones.

The receptor's source is a child under three years old. Rearrangement joined TRBV4-3 to TRBJ1-2; D gene: possibly TRBD1, on 6 matching bases. The sequencing sample was made of peripheral blood mononuclear cells (PBMCs). The CDR3 region reads CASSPYPGQNNYGYTF. The base sequence is TGCGCCAGCAGCCCATATCCGGGACAAAATAACTATGGCTACACCTTC.